This T cell receptor beta chain came from a study of identical twins' blood T cells. The germline V gene has CDR1 SQVTM and CDR2 ANQGSEA. This CDR3 region has 13 residues. Trimming took off 0 bases at V and 3 bases at J, with 8 bases between the two ends. TCRdb passed the 5' RACE reads through MiXCR, listing each CDR3 protein once. The table has 350,000 to 400,000 distinct CDR3 sequences, over 25% seen once. The chain has TRBV29-1 and TRBJ1-1; D uncertain. Sequences were obtained from PBMCs. The receptor was derived from a woman aged 18 to 55 in good health. CDR3 sequence (DNA): TGCAGCGTTGAAGATCGGGGTTACACTGAAGCTTTCTTT. Translation: CSVEDRGYTEAFF.